Presented here are 5 T cell receptor beta chains from one specimen sequenced in a study of CD8+ T cells in alopecia areata. Isolated RNA was reverse transcribed into cDNA used as the sequencing template. Produced via immunoSEQ multiplex PCR; TCRdb's table is partial and in-frame only. The sample carries about 130,000 clones, more than 40% recorded once. The starting material was CD8+ T cells sorted from blood, obtained at week 0. These receptors came from a human donor with alopecia areata.

The V and J genes are TRBV30 and TRBJ2-2; D gene unclear. The germline V gene encodes CDR1 GTSNPN and CDR2 SVGIG (reference sequence). CDR3 length equals 13 residues. The ends were cut back, 4 bases at V and 6 bases at J, with 12 bases in the middle. The CDR3 nucleotides read TGTGCCTGGATGCTTATGGGTCCCGGGGAGCTGTTTTTT. It encodes CAWMLMGPGELFF.

This clone appeared once. The V call is TRBV7-8, the J call TRBJ2-5; the match to TRBD2 covers 8 bases. This CDR3 contains 17 residues. J gave up 3 bases and V 5 bases, and 14 bases lay outside the gene matches. CDR1 is SGHVS and CDR2 is FQNEAQ in the germline V gene. The CDR3 coding sequence is TGTGCCAGCAGCCCGTCGCTAGCGGGCGGCCGTAAAGAGACCCAGTACTTC. Translation: CASSPSLAGGRKETQYF.

This chain joins TRBV4-3 and TRBJ2-1; TRBD1 might be the D (6 bases). Germline V lookup: CDR1 LGHNA, CDR2 YSLEER. Trimming took 3 bases from V and 8 from J, leaving 14 bases between them. The CDR3 loop spans 14 amino acids. CDR3 in amino acids: CASSQDGQFHEQFF. The CDR3 nucleotides read TGCGCCAGCAGCCAGGATGGACAGTTCCATGAGCAGTTCTTC.

This rearrangement joins TRBV29-1 to TRBJ2-7; unclear D gene. The CDR3 contains 13 residues. Germline assignment: CDR1 SQVTM and CDR2 ANQGSEA. V was clipped by 5 bases and J by 2 bases, with 13 bases between them. This CDR3 reads CSVLGPLTYEQYF. The CDR3 nucleotides read TGCAGCGTTCTGGGCCCTCTAACCTACGAGCAGTACTTC.

Only one count was recorded for this clone. This chain links TRBV6-5 with TRBJ2-7; TRBD2 is a possible D gene (6 bases). The CDR3 spans 14 residues. From germline, CDR1 is MNHEY and CDR2 SVGAGI. V dropped 0 bases and J dropped 2 bases, with 8 bases sitting between them. The CDR3, as DNA: TGTGCCAGCAGTTACTCTCCGGGGGCCTACGAGCAGTACTTC. This translates into CASSYSPGAYEQYF.